This TCR beta chain appears in the sequencing data of a study of CD8 T cells in Susac syndrome. Whole-study context: More than 5 sequenced Susac syndrome patients had clinically active disease, while 8 or 9 were in remission. The study's findings and limits: CD4+ repertoires of Susac syndrome patients lacked detectable clonal expansion.

The authors reverse transcribed roughly 0.5 to 1 ug RNA with random hexamers. An immunoSEQ multiplex PCR amplified TCR beta CDR3 over 54 Vbeta and 13 Jbeta. Each CDR3 protein gets one entry after TCRdb re-called the immunoSEQ multiplex PCR reads with MiXCR. Of about 160,000 distinct CDR3 sequences in the sample, about 96% were seen once. Negative isolation yielded the CD8+ and CD4+ T cells, while FACS enriched the TEMRA cells. V lost 4 bases and J lost 3, with 7 bases in between. Per germline, CDR1 ENHRY and CDR2 SYGVKD. The CDR3 runs to 12 residues. For this clonotype: The antigen is undetermined.

The rearrangement links TRBV10-3 to TRBJ2-7, with D possibly being TRBD1 (5 bases). The receptor was derived from a human donor with Susac syndrome. The source material was CD4+ T cells from PBMCs. DNA of the CDR3: TGTGCCATCAGTGGACAGATCTACGAGCAGTACTTC. It codes for CAISGQIYEQYF.